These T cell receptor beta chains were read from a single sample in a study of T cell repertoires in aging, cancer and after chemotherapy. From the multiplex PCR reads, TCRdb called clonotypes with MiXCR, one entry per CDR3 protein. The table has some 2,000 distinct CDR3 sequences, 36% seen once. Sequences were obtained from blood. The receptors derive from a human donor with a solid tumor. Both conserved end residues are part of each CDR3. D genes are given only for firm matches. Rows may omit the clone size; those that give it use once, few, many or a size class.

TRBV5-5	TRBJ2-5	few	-	TGTGCCAGCAGCTTGATGTACCAAGAGACCCAGTACTTC	CASSLMYQETQYF
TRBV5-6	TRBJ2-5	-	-	TGTGCCAGCAGCACGCGGGACGTCATTCTGTGGCAAGAGACCCAGTACTTC	CASSTRDVILWQETQYF
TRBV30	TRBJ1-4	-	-	TGTGCCTGGAGTGTAACCAGCAGGAGTGAAAAACTGTTTTTT	CAWSVTSRSEKLFF
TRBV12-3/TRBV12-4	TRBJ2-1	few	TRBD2	TGTGCCAGCAGTTCTTACGGGGCTAGCGGGAACAATGAGCAGTTCTTC	CASSSYGASGNNEQFF
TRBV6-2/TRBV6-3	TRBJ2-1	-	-	TGTGCCAGCAGTTCGCGAGGGGTGAATGAGCAGTTCTTC	CASSSRGVNEQFF
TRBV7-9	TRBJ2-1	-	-	TGTGCCAGCAGCTTAGGGCGGGACAATGAGCAGTTCTTC	CASSLGRDNEQFF
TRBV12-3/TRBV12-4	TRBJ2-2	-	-	TGTGCCAGCAGTTTATTGGGGGCGCATACCGGGGAGCTGTTTTTT	CASSLLGAHTGELFF
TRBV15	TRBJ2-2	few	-	TGTGCCACCAGGGACGGGACCCACAACACCGGGGAGCTGTTTTTT	CATRDGTHNTGELFF
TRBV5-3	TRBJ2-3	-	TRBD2	TGCGCCAGCAGCGCTCCGGGACTAGCGAGGACGGATACGCAGTATTTT	CASSAPGLARTDTQYF
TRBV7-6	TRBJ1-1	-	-	TGTGCCAGCAGCTTAGTAGAGGGAGCGGGGACTGAAGCTTTCTTT	CASSLVEGAGTEAFF
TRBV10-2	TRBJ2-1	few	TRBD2	TGCGCCAGCGGAGTAGCGGGAGGAGGGAATGAGCAGTTCTTC	CASGVAGGGNEQFF
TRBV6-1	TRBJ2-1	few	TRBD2	TGTGCCAGCAGTCCACTCCTCCCCTTGCGGGGGGGCCTCGATGAGCAGTTCTTC	CASSPLLPLRGGLDEQFF
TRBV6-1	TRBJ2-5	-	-	TGTGCCAGCAGTGAGCCTGGCGGTTCCACGGAGACCCAGTACTTC	CASSEPGGSTETQYF
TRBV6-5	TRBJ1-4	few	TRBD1	TGTGCCAGCAGTTACTCGAATGAGGGGGCCGGGCATGAAAAACTGTTTTTT	CASSYSNEGAGHEKLFF
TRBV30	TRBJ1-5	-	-	TGTGCCTGGAGCGGAGGGGGTGGTCAGCCCCAGCATTTT	CAWSGGGGQPQHF
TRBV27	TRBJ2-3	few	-	TGTGCCAGCAGTTTAGTGGGCCGCACAGATACGCAGTATTTT	CASSLVGRTDTQYF
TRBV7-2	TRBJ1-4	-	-	TGTGCCAGCAGCCTGGGGGGGGTGGGGGAAAAACTGTTTTTT	CASSLGGVGEKLFF
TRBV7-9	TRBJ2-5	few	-	TGTGCCAGCAGCCAGAAGGGGGAGGGAGAGACCCAGTACTTC	CASSQKGEGETQYF
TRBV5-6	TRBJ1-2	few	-	TGTGCCAGCAGCGGACCTCAGTATGGCTACACCTTC	CASSGPQYGYTF
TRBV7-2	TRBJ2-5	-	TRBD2	TGTGCCAGCAGCTTAAGGTCTAGCGGAAAAGAGACCCAGTACTTC	CASSLRSSGKETQYF
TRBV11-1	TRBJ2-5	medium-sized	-	TGTGCCAGCAGCTTCAGGACTGCGGGCCAAGAGACCCAGTACTTC	CASSFRTAGQETQYF
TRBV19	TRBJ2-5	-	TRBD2	TGTGCCAGTAGTTTAGGGACTAGCGGTAAAGAGACCCAGTACTTC	CASSLGTSGKETQYF
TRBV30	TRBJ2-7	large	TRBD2	TGTGCCTGGAGTGTACCGACTAGCGGAGCCTACGAGCAGTACTTC	CAWSVPTSGAYEQYF
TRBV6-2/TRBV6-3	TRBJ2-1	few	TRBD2	TGTGCCAGCAGTAAACCCTGGACTAGCGGCTCCTACAATGAGCAGTTCTTC	CASSKPWTSGSYNEQFF
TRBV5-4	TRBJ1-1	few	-	TGTGCCAGCAGTGGGTGGGGGATCACTGAAGCTTTCTTT	CASSGWGITEAFF
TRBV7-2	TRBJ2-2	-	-	TGTGCCAGCAGCTTTAGCCTCCTGAACACCGGGGAGCTGTTTTTT	CASSFSLLNTGELFF
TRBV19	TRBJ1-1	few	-	TGTGCCAGTAGTATTGGCACTGAAGCTTTCTTT	CASSIGTEAFF
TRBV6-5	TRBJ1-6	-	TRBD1	TGTGCCAGCAGCAGGACGGGACAGGGGTATAATTCACCCCTCCACTTT	CASSRTGQGYNSPLHF
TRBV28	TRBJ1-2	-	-	TGTGCCAGCAGTTTCGGGCAGGGTTACTATGGCTACACCTTC	CASSFGQGYYGYTF
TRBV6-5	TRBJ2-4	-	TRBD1	TGTGCCAGCAGTAAAAGACAGGGGGTAAACATTCAGTACTTC	CASSKRQGVNIQYF
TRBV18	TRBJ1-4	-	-	TGTGCCAGCTCACCGGGGGAAAAACTGTTTTTT	CASSPGEKLFF
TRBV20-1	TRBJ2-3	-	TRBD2	TGCAGTGCTACCTACGCGGGGGGGACAACCTACACAGATACGCAGTATTTT	CSATYAGGTTYTDTQYF
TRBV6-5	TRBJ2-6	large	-	TGTGCCAGCAGCCTCGGCCACTCTGGGGCCAACGTCCTGACTTTC	CASSLGHSGANVLTF
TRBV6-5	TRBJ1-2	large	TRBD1	TGTGCCAGCAGTTACGACAGGGCAGGAGGCTACACCTTC	CASSYDRAGGYTF
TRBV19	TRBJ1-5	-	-	TGTGCCAGTAGTACCGCCCAACGGGGAGACAGGACATTTAAGTGGGGCAATCAGCCCCAGCATTTT	CASSTAQRGDRTFKWGNQPQHF
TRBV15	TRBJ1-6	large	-	TGTGCCACCTCCCTCGGAAGGGGTCCGGCACCCCTCCACTTT	CATSLGRGPAPLHF
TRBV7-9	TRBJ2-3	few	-	TGTGCCAGCAGCCTGGGGGGAGCAGATACGCAGTATTTT	CASSLGGADTQYF
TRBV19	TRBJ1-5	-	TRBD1	TGTGCCAGCCACACGACAGGGAGTCCTTATAGCAATCAGCCCCAGCATTTT	CASHTTGSPYSNQPQHF
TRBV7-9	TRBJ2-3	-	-	TGTGCCAGCAGCTTAGCATTTGGGGTGAGCTGGGCAGATACGCAGTATTTT	CASSLAFGVSWADTQYF
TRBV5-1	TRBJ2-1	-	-	TGCGCCAGCAGCACAGGGTACAATGAGCAGTTCTTC	CASSTGYNEQFF
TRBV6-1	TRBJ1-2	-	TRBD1	TGTGCCAGCAGTATAACAGGGGGAGCTAACTATGGCTACACCTTC	CASSITGGANYGYTF
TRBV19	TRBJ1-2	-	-	TGTGCCAGTAGTAGACACGGACTCTATGGCTACACCTTC	CASSRHGLYGYTF
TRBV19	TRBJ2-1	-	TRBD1	TGTGCCAGTAGTGCCCTGGACAGGGTCCCTTGGAATGAGCAGTTCTTC	CASSALDRVPWNEQFF
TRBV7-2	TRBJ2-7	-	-	TGTGCCAGCAGCTTACGACGGGCCGACGAGCAGTACTTC	CASSLRRADEQYF
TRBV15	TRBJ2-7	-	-	TGTGCCACCAGCGTTGGAGAGGGCCCCTACGAGCAGTACTTC	CATSVGEGPYEQYF
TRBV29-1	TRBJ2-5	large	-	TGCAGCGCAGGATCCGAAGGTGCCCAGTACTTC	CSAGSEGAQYF
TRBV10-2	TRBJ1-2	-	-	TGCGCCAGCAGCTTCCGGGACGGCTATGGCTACACCTTC	CASSFRDGYGYTF